The 2 T cell receptor beta chains below come from one sample, sequenced in a study of T cells in Graves' hyperthyroidism and ophthalmopathy. Amplification targeted TCR beta CDR3 regions from RNA transcripts. An initial round of RT-PCR targeting the TCR CDR3 relied on the HTBI primer set. TCRdb ran MiXCR on the multiplex PCR reads and lists one entry per CDR3 protein. The data contain hundreds of thousands of distinct CDR3 sequences, 14% to 15% of them singletons. The sequenced sample was blood. These receptors originate from a woman aged 40-49 years with Graves' ophthalmopathy.

Many counts were recorded for this clonotype. The rearrangement uses TRBV6-2 or TRBV6-3 and TRBJ2-7, with 8 bases identical to TRBD2. The germline gives CDR1 MNHEY, CDR2 SVGEGT. The CDR3 has 13 residues. The V segment lost 6 bases and the J segment 2 bases; nucleotides outside the gene matches: 3. CDR3 residues: CASRTSVPYEQYF. The DNA of the CDR3 is TGTGCCAGCAGGACTAGCGTCCCCTACGAGCAGTACTTC.

The chain couples TRBV27 to TRBJ2-7; 9 bases are a match to TRBD2. The CDR3 is made up of 16 amino acids. The V gene end was trimmed by 3 bases and the J gene end by 0 bases; junction bases not matched to a gene: 6. Germline V gene sequence: CDR1 MNHEY, CDR2 SMNVEV (reference sequence). CDR3 amino acids: CASSLAAGGFSYEQYF. The CDR3 region has the DNA TGTGCCAGCAGTTTGGCAGCGGGAGGCTTCTCCTACGAGCAGTACTTC.